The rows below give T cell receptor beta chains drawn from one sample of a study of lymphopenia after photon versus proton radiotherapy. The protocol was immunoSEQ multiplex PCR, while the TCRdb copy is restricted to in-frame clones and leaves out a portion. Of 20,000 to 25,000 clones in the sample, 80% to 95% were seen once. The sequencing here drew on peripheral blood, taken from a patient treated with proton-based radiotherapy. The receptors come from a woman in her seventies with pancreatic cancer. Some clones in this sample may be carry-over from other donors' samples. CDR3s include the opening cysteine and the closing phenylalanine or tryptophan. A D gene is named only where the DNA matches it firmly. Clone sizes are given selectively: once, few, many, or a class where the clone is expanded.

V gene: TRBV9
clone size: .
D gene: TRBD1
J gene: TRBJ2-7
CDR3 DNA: TGTGCCAGCAGCCAGGGACAGGGGGCCTACGAGCAGTACTTC
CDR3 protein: CASSQGQGAYEQYF

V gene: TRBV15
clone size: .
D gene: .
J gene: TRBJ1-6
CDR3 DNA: TGTGCCACCAGCAGAGATCGGTATAATTCACCCCTCCACTTT
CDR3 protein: CATSRDRYNSPLHF

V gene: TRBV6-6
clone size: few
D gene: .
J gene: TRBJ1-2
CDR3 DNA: TGTGCCAGCACCCCGCAACGGGAGAACTATGGCTACACCTTC
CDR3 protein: CASTPQRENYGYTF

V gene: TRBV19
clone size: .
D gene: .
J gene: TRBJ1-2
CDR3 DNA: TGTGCCAGTAGTATAAACTCTAACTATGGCTACACCTTC
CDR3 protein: CASSINSNYGYTF

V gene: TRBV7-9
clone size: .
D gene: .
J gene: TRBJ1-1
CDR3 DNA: TGTGCCAGCAGCTTAGGAGGGGAGACTGAAGCTTTCTTT
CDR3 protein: CASSLGGETEAFF

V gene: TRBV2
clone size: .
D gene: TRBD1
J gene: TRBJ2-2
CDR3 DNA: TGTGCCAGCAGGGGACAGGGAACGGGAGCCGGGGAGCTGTTTTTT
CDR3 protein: CASRGQGTGAGELFF

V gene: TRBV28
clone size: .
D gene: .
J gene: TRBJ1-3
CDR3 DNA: TGTGCCAGCAGATCGGACCCCGGAGACACCATATATTTT
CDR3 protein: CASRSDPGDTIYF

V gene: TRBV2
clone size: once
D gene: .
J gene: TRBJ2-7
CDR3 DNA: TGTGCCAGCAGTGTTGGAGGTTCGTACTACGAGCAGTACTTC
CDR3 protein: CASSVGGSYYEQYF

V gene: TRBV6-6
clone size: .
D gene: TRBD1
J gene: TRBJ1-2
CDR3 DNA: TGTGCCAGCGGACAACAGGGGGGCGGCTATGGCTACACCTTC
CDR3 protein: CASGQQGGGYGYTF

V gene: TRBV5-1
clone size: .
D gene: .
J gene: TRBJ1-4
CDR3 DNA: TGCGCCAGCAGCTTGGTACGGGGGAACGGGGAAAAACTGTTTTTT
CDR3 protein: CASSLVRGNGEKLFF

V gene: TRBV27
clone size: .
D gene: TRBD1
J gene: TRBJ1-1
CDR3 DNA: TGTGCCAGCGCAGGGGGAGGTGAAGCTTTCTTT
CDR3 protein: CASAGGGEAFF

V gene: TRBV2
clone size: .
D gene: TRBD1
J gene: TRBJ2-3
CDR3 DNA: TGTGCCGGCAGCTTCGACAGGGCTGACACAGATACGCAGTATTTT
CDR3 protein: CAGSFDRADTDTQYF

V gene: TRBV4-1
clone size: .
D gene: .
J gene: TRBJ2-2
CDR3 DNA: TGCGCCAGCAGCCAAACCCAAAGTTACGGTTTAGTGGTCGGGGAGCTGTTTTTT
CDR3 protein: CASSQTQSYGLVVGELFF

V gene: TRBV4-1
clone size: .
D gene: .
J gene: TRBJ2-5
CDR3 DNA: TGCGCCAGCAGCCAAGTGATGGCAGGCGGCGGCGAGACCCAGTACTTC
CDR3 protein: CASSQVMAGGGETQYF

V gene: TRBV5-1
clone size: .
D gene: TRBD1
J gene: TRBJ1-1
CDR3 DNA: TGCGCCAGCAGCTCAGAACAGGGGGCAGACACTGAAGCTTTCTTT
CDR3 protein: CASSSEQGADTEAFF

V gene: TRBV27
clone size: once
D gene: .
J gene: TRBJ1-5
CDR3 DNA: TGTGCCAGCAGTTTTACGATAACTCAGCCCCAGCATTTT
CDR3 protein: CASSFTITQPQHF

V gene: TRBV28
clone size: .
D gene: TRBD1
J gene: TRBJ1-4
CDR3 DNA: TGTGCCAGCAGCCACAGGGGGCGGCGAGCTCCTATTGAAGAAAAACTGTTTTTT
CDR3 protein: CASSHRGRRAPIEEKLFF

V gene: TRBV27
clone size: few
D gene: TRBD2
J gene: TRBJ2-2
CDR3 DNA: TGTGCCAGCAGCGGACTAGCGGGAGGTCGGGAGCTGTTTTTT
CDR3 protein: CASSGLAGGRELFF

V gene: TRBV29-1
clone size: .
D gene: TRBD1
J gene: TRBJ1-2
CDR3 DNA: TGCAGCGTGGGGACAGCAGACTATGGCTACACCTTC
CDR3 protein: CSVGTADYGYTF

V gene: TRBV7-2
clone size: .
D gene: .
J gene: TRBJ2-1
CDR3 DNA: TGTGCCAGCAGGGCTAACTACAATGAGCAGTTCTTC
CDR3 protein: CASRANYNEQFF

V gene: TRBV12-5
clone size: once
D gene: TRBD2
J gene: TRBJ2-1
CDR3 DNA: TGTGCTAGTGGTTTGGCCGTTATAGCGGGAGGTTACAATGAGCAGTTCTTC
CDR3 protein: CASGLAVIAGGYNEQFF

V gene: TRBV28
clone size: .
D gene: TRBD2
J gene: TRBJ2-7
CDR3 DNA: TGTGCCGGCCTCCCTAGCGGGCCTGCCTACGAGCAGTACTTC
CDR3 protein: CAGLPSGPAYEQYF

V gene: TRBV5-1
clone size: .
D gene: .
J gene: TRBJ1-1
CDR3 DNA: TGCGCCAGCAGCTTTAGCCTCACAGGGAACACTGAAGCTTTCTTT
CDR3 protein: CASSFSLTGNTEAFF

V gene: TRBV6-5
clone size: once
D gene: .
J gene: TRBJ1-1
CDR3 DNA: TGTGCCAGCAGTTTGACACCGAGGAACACTGAAGCTTTCTTT
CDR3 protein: CASSLTPRNTEAFF

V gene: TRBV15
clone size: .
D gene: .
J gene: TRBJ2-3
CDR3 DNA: TGTGCCACCAGCAGAGAGAAGGGAAGCACAGATACGCAGTATTTT
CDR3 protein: CATSREKGSTDTQYF

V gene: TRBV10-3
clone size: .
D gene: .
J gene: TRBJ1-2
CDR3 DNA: TGTGCCATCAATCCGCGGGGGGCAGAGGGCTATGGCTACACCTTC
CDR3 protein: CAINPRGAEGYGYTF

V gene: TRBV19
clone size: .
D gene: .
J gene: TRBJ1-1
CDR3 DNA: TGTGCCAGTAGGTTCGGGGACACTGAAGCTTTCTTT
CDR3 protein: CASRFGDTEAFF

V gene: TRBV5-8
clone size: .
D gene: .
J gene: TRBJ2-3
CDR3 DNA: TGTGCCAGCAGCCCCTTTTCGGGAGAGGGGGATACGCAGTATTTT
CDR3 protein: CASSPFSGEGDTQYF

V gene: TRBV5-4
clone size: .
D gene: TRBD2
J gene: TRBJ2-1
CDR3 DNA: TGTGCCAGCAGCTCAAGACTAGCGGGAGGGCGGGCCTACAATGAGCAGTTCTTC
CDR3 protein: CASSSRLAGGRAYNEQFF

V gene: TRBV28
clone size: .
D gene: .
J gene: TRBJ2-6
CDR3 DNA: TGTGCCAGCAGAAGACCCAGCTCTGGGGCCAACGTCCTGACTTTC
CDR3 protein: CASRRPSSGANVLTF

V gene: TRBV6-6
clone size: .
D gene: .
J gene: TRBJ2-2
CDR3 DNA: TGTGCCAGCAGTCAGTATGCCGGGGAGCTGTTTTTT
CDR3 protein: CASSQYAGELFF

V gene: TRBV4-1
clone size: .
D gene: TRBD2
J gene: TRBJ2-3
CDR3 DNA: TGCGCCAGCAGCCCAAGCGGGACCCGCACAGATACGCAGTATTTT
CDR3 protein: CASSPSGTRTDTQYF

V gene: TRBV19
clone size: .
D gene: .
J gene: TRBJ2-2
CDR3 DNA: TGTGCCAGTAGTATGAAACAGGGCCATACCGGGGAGCTGTTTTTT
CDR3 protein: CASSMKQGHTGELFF

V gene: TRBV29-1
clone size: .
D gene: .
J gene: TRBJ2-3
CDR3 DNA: TGCAGCGTTGACAGCACAGATACGCAGTATTTT
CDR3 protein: CSVDSTDTQYF

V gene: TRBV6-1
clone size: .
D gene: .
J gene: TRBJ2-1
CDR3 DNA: TGTGCCAGCAGTGAGGGGTTTGATGGATCCAATGAGCAGTTCTTC
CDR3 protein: CASSEGFDGSNEQFF

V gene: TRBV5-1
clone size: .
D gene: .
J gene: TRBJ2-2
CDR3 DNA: TGCGCCAGCAGCGCCTCCGGGACGGGGAACACCGGGGAGCTGTTTTTT
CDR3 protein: CASSASGTGNTGELFF

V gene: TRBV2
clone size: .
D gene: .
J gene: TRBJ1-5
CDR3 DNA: TGTGCCAGCAGTTTAAGGGGGGGGGATCAGCCCCAGCATTTT
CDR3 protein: CASSLRGGDQPQHF